This TCR beta chain stems from a study of blood T cells in healthy people across ages. In the study overall: Template switching picked up about one barcoded beta molecule for each two T cells.

The use of a sample-barcoded 5' primer and a J-beta primer mix characterized a second PCR of about 7 to 12 cycles. Unique molecular identifiers of 12 random nucleotides labeled each cDNA. TCRdb analysed the 5' RACE reads with MiXCR anew, one entry per CDR3 protein. The sample records approximately 830,000 distinct CDR3 sequences, 62% being singletons. Germline V gene data show CDR1 as DFQATT and CDR2 as SNEGSKA (reference sequence). V was cut by 3 bases and J by 13 bases, with 19 bases left in between. The CDR3 spans 13 residues. The origin of this receptor is a man aged 25-45 years in good health. The rearrangement uses TRBV20-1 and TRBJ2-4; maybe TRBD1 (6 bases). Sequenced input: blood. CDR3 bases: TGCAGTGCTAGTGGCCACAGGGTTGGGGAGCAGTACTTC. Translated: CSASGHRVGEQYF.